This TCR beta chain emerged from a study of cytotoxic CD8 clonotypes in ibrutinib-treated CLL. Study-level background: Among patients, 24 responded partially and 2 completely; 14 then stayed remitted and roughly 12 progressed after median 68 months.

From germline, CDR1 is MDHEN and CDR2 SYDVKM. Trimming removed 8 bases at V and 4 bases at J, with 14 bases between. The CDR3 has 13 amino acids. Details on this clone: Its specificity is not known.

The table came from immunoSEQ multiplex PCR; TCRdb's copy has only in-frame clones and leaves some out. Here the sample spans under 200,000 clones, approximately 84% being singletons. Points from the study as a whole: Clonality increased at ibrutinib response, then returned toward baseline at progression. Public clonotypes were rare and shrank or held steady on treatment. Baseline clonality was higher than in age-matched healthy donors and moved in step with circulating CD8+ T-cell counts.

The clonotype was recovered from a human donor with chronic lymphocytic leukemia. Sequencing was performed on PBMCs, taken after 24 months of ibrutinib treatment. The chain employs TRBV28 and TRBJ1-1, with unresolved D. CDR3 residues: CASGSSMGTEAFF. Here the CDR3 DNA reads TGTGCCAGCGGCTCATCGATGGGCACTGAAGCTTTCTTT.